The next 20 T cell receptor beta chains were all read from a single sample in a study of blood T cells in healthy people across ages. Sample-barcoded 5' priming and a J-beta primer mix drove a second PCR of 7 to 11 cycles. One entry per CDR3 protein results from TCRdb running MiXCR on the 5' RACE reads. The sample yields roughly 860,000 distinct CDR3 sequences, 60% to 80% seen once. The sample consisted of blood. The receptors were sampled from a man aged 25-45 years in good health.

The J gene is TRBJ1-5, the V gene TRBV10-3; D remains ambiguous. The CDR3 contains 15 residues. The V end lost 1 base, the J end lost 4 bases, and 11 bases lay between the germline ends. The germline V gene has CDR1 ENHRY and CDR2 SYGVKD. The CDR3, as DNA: TGTGCCATCAGTGAGTTAGTCGGGTCGAATCAGCCCCAGCATTTT. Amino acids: CAISELVGSNQPQHF.

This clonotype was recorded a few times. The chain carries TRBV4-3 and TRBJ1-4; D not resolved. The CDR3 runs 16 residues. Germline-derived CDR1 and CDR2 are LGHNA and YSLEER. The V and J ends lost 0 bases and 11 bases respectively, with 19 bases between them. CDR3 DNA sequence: TGCGCCAGCAGCCAAGATTCCCGCGGACGGATTGGGAAACTGTTTTTT. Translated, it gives CASSQDSRGRIGKLFF.

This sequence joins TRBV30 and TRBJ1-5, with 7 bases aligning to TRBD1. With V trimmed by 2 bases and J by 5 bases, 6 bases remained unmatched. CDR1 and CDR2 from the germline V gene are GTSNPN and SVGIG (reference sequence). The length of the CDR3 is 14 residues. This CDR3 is CAWSQGVGDQPQHF. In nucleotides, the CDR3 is TGTGCCTGGAGTCAGGGGGTGGGGGATCAGCCCCAGCATTTT.

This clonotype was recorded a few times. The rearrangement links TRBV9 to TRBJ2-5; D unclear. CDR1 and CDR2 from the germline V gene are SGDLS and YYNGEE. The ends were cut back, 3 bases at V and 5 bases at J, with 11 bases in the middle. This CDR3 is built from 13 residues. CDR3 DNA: TGTGCCAGCAGCGGAAATCAGTGGGAGACCCAGTACTTC. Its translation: CASSGNQWETQYF.

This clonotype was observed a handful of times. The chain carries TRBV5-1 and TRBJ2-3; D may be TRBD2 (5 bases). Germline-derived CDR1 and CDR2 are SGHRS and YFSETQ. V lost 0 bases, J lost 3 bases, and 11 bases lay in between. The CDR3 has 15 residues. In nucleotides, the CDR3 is TGCGCCAGCAGCTTGGCCGGGGTCGGGACAGATACGCAGTATTTT. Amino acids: CASSLAGVGTDTQYF.

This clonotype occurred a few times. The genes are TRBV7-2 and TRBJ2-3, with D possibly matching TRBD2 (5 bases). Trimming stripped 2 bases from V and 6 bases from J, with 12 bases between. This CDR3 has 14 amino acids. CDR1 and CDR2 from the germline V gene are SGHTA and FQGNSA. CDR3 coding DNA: TGTGCCAGCAGCTTAATCGTAACGGGGGATACGCAGTATTTT. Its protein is CASSLIVTGDTQYF.

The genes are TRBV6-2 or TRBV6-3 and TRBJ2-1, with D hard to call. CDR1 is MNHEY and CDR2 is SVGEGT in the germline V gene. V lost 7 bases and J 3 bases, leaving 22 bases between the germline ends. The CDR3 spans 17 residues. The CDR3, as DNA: TGTGCCAGCACCAACGGGCTAGGCAAGGGCAACTACAATGAGCAGTTCTTC. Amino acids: CASTNGLGKGNYNEQFF.

This chain's CDR3 is CATSSSGTGATDTQYF. CDR3 sequence (DNA): TGTGCCACCAGCAGTAGCGGGACAGGGGCCACAGATACGCAGTATTTT. The rearrangement links TRBV15 to TRBJ2-3, with 10 bases lining up with TRBD1. Trimming removed 3 bases from V and 2 bases from J; junction bases left unmatched: 5. CDR1 and CDR2 from the germline V gene are LNHNV and YYDKDF (reference sequence). This CDR3 region has 16 residues. The whole variable domain, filled in from reference TRBV15 and TRBJ2-3, reads DAMVIQNPRYQVTQFGKPVTLSCSQTLNHNVMYWYQQKSSQAPKLLFHYYDKDFNNEADTPDNFQSRRPNTSFCFLDIRSPGLGDTAMYLCATSSSGTGATDTQYFGPGTRLTVL.

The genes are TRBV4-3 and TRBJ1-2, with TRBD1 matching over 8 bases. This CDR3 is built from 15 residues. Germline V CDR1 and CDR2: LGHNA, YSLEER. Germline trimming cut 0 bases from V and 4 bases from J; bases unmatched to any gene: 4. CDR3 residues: CASSQEDRAGYGYTF. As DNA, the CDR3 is TGCGCCAGCAGCCAAGAGGACAGGGCGGGCTATGGCTACACCTTC.

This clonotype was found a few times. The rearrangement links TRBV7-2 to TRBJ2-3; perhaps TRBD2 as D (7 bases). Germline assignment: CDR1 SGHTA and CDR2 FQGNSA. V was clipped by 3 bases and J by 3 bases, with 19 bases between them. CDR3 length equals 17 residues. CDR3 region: CASSFLRGRGFTDTQYF. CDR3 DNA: TGTGCCAGCAGCTTTCTCCGGGGGAGGGGGTTTACAGATACGCAGTATTTT.

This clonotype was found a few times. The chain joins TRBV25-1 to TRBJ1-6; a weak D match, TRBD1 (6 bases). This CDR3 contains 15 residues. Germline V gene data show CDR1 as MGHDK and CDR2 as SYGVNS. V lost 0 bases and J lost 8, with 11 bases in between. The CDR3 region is CASSEYTGLDSPLHF. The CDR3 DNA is TGTGCCAGCAGTGAATACACAGGGTTAGATTCACCCCTCCACTTT. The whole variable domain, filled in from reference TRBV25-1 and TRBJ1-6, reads EADIYQTPRYLVIGTGKKITLECSQTMGHDKMYWYQQDPGMELHLIHYSYGVNSTEKGDLSSESTVSRIRTEHFPLTLESARPSHTSQYLCASSEYTGLDSPLHFGNGTRLTVT.

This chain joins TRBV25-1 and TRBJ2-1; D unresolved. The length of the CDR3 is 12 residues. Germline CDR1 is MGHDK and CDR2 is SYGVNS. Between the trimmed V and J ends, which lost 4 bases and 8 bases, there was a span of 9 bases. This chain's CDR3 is CASSVWVYEQFF. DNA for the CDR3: TGTGCCAGCAGTGTGTGGGTCTATGAGCAGTTCTTC.

CDR3 sequence: CATGNSGANVLTF. DNA of the CDR3: TGTGCCACCGGGAACTCTGGGGCCAACGTCCTGACTTTC. The rearrangement joins TRBV6-2 or TRBV6-3 to TRBJ2-6; tentative D call: TRBD2 (5 bases). Per the germline V gene, CDR1 is MNHEY and CDR2 is SVGEGT. The germline V and J ends were trimmed by 10 bases and 0 bases, with 7 bases remaining between them. The CDR3 spans 13 residues.

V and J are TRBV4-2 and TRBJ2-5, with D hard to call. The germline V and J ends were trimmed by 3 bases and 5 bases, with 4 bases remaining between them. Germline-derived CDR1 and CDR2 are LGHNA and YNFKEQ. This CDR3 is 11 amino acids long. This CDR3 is CASSQLETQYF. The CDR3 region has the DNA TGTGCCAGCAGCCAGTTGGAGACCCAGTACTTC.

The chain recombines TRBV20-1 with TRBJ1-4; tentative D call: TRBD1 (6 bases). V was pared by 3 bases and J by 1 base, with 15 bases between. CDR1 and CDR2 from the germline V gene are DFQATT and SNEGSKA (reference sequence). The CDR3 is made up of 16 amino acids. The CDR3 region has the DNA TGCAGTGCTAGTTGGAACAGGGAAGGAACTAATGAAAAACTGTTTTTT. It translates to CSASWNREGTNEKLFF.

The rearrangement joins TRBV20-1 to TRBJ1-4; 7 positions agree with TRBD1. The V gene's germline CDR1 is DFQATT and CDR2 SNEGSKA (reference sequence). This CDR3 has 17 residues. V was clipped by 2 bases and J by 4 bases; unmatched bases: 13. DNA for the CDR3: TGCAGTGCTAGACCAACAGGGGTTTGGGCCCTTAATGAAAAACTGTTTTTT. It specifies CSARPTGVWALNEKLFF.

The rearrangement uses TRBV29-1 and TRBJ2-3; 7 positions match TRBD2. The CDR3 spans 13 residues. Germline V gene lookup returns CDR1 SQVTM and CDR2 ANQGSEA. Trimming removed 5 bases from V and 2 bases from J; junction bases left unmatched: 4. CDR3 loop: CSVRGVLTDTQYF. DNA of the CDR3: TGCAGCGTTCGGGGGGTCCTCACAGATACGCAGTATTTT.

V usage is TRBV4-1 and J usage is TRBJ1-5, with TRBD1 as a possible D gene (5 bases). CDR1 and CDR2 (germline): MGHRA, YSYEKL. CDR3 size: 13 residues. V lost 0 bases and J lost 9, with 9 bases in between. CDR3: CASSQDGTGPQHF. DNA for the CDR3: TGCGCCAGCAGCCAAGATGGGACTGGGCCCCAGCATTTT.

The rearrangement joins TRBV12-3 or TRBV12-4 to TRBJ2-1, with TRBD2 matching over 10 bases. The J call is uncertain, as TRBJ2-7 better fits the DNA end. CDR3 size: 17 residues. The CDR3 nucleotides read TGTGCCAGCAGTCCCCCAGCGGGGGGGCATTTTGGCAATGAGCAGTACTTC. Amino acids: CASSPPAGGHFGNEQYF.

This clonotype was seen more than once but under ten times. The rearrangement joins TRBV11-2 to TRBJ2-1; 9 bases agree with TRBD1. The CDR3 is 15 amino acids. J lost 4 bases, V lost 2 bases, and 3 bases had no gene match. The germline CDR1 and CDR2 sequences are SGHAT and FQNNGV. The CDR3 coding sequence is TGTGCCAGCAGCTTAATGGGACAGGGTTACAATGAGCAGTTCTTC. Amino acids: CASSLMGQGYNEQFF.